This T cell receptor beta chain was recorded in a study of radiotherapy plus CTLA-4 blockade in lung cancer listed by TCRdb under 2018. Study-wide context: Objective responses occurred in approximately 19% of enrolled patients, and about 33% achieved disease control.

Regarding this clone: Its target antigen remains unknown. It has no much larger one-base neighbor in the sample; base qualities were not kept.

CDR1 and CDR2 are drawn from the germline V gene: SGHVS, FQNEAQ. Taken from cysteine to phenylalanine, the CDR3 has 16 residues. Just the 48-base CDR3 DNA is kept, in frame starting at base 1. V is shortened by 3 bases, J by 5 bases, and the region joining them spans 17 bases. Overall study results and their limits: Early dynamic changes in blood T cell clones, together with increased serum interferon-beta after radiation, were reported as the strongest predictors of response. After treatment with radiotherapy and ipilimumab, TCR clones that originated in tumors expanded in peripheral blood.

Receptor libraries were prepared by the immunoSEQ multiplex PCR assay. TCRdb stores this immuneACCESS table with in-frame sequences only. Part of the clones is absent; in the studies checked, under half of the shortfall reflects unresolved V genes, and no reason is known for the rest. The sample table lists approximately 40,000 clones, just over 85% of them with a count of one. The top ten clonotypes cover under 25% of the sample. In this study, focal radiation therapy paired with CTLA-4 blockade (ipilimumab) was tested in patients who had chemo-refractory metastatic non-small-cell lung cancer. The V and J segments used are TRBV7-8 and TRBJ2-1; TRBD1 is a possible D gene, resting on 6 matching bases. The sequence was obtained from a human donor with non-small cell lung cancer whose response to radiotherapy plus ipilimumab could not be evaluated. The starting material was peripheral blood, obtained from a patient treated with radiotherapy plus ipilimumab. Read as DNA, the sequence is TGTGCCAGCAGCTTCATTCCGGGACACACAAACAATGAGCAGTTCTTC. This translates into CASSFIPGHTNNEQFF.